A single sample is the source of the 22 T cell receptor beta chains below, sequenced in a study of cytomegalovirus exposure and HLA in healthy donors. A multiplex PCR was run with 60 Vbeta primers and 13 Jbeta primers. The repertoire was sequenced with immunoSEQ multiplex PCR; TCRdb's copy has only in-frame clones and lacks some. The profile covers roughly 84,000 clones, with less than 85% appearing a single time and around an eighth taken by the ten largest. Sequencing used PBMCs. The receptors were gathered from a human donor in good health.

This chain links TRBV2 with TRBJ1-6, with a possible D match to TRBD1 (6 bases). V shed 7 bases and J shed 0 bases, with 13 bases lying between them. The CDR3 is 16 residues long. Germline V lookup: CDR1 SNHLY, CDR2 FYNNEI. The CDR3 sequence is CASTADSPSYNSPLHF. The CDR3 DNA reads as TGTGCCAGCACCGCGGACAGCCCCTCCTATAATTCACCCCTCCACTTT.

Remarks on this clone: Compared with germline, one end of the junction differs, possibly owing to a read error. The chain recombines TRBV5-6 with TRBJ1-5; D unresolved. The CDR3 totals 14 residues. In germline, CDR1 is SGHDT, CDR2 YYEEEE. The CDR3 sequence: CASSDGLSNQPQNF. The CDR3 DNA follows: TGTGCCAGCAGCGACGGACTTAGCAATCAGCCCCAGAATTTT.

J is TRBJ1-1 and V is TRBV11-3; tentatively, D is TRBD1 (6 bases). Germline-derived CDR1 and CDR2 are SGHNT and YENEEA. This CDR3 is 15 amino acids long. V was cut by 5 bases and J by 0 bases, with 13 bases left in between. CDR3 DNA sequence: TGTGCCAGCAGCCTACACAGGGTGATGAACACTGAAGCTTTCTTT. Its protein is CASSLHRVMNTEAFF.

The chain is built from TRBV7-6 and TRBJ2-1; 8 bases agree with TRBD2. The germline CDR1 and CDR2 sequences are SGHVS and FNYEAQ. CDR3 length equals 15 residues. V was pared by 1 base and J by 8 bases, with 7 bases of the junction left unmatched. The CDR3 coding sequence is TGTGCCAGCAGCTTAGGCGGGGGGAGCACACATGAGCAGTTCTTC. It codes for CASSLGGGSTHEQFF.

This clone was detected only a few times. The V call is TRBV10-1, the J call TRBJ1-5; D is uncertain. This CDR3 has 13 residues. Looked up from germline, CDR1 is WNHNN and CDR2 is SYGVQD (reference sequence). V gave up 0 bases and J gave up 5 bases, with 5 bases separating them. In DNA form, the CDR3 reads TGCGCCAGCAGTGAGTCGGGCGATCAGCCCCAGCATTTT. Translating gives CASSESGDQPQHF.

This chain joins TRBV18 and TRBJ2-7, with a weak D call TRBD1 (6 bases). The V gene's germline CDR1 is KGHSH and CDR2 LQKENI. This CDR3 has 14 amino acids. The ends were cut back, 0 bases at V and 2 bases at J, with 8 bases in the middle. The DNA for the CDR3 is TGTGCCAGCTCACCACCGGGGGACACCTACGAGCAGTACTTC. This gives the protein CASSPPGDTYEQYF.

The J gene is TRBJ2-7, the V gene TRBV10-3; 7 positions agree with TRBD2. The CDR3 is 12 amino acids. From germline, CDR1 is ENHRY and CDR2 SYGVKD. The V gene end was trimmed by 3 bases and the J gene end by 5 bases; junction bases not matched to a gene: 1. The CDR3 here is CAISERGDEQYF. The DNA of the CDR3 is TGTGCCATCAGTGAACGGGGGGACGAGCAGTACTTC.

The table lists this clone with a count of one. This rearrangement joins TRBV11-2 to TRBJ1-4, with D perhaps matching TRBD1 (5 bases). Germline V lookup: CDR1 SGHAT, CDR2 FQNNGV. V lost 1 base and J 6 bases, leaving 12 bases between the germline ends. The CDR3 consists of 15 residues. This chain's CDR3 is CASSLGVGRDEKLFF. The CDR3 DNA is TGTGCCAGCAGCTTAGGAGTGGGGCGCGATGAAAAACTGTTTTTT.

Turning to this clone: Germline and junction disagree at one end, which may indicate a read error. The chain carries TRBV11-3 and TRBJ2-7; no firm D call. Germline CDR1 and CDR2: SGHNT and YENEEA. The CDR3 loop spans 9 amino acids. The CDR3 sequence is CARFYERYF. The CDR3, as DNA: TGTGCCAGATTCTACGAGCGGTACTTC.

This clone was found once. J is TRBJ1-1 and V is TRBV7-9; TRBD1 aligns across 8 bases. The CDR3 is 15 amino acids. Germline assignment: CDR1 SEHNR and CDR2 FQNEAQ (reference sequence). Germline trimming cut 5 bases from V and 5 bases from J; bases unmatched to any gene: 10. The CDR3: CASSPPTGEGTEAFF. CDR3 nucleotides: TGTGCCAGCAGCCCTCCGACAGGGGAAGGGACTGAAGCTTTCTTT. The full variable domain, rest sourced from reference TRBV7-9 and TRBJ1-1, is DTGVSQNPRHKITKRGQNVTFRCDPISEHNRLYWYRQTLGQGPEFLTYFQNEAQLEKSRLLSDRFSAERPKGSFSTLEIQRTEQGDSAMYLCASSPPTGEGTEAFFGQGTRLTVV.

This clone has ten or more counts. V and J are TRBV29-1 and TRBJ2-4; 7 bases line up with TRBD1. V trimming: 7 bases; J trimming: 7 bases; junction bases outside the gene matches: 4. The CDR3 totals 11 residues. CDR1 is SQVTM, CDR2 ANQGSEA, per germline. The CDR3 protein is CSAGTVNIQYF. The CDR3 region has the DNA TGCAGCGCCGGGACAGTCAACATTCAGTACTTC.

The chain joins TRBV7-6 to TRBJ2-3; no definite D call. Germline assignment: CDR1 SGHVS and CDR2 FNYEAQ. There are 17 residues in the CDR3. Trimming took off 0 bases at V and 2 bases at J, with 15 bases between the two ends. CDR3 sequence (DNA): TGTGCCAGCAGCTTAGCGGCACCAGGCTTCTTCACAGATACGCAGTATTTT. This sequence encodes CASSLAAPGFFTDTQYF.

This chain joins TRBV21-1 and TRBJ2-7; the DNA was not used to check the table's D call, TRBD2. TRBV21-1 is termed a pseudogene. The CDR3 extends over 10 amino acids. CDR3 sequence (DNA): TGTGCCGGCGGGGGTTACGAGCAGTACTTC. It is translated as CAGGGYEQYF.

DNA for the CDR3: TGTGCCAGCAGTTTGGGCAGTCTCCAGCCCCAGCATTTT. The encoded protein is CASSLGSLQPQHF. The rearrangement links TRBV6-5 to TRBJ1-5; D is uncertain. V was clipped by 4 bases and J by 7 bases, with 11 bases between them. Germline CDR1 reads MNHEY; CDR2 reads SVGAGI. CDR3 length equals 13 residues.

The CDR3 reads CASSSRGEAYEQYF. CDR3 in DNA: TGTGCCAGCAGCTCCAGGGGGGAGGCCTACGAGCAGTACTTC. This chain uses TRBV5-4 with TRBJ2-7; a weak D match, TRBD1 (7 bases). The germline V gene has CDR1 SGHNT and CDR2 YYREEE (reference sequence). Trimming cost V 3 bases and J 2 bases, with 12 bases left between them. The length of the CDR3 is 14 residues.

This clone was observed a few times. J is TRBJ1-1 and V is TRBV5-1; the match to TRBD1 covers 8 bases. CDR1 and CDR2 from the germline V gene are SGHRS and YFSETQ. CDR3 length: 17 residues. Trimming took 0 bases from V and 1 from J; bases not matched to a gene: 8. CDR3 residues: CASSLGGQAIRNTEAFF. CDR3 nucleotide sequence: TGCGCCAGCAGCTTGGGGGGACAGGCGATTCGGAACACTGAAGCTTTCTTT.

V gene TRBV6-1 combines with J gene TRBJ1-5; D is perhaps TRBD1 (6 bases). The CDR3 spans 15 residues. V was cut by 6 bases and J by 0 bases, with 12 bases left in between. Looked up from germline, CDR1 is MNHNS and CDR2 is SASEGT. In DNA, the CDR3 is TGTGCCAGCAGGGAGATAGGGGGTAGCAATCAGCCCCAGCATTTT. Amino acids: CASREIGGSNQPQHF.

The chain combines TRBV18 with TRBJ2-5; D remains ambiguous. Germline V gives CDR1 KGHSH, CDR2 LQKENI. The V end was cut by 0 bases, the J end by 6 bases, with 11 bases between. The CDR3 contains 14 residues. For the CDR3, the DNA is TGTGCCAGCTCACCACCTAAGCCGTCGAAGACCCAGTACTTC. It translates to CASSPPKPSKTQYF.

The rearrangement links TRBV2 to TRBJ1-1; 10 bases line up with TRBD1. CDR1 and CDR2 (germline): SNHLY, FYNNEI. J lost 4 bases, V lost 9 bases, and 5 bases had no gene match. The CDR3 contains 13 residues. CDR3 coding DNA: TGTGCCAGAGGCGGACAGGGGGGCACTGAAGCTTTCTTT. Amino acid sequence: CARGGQGGTEAFF.

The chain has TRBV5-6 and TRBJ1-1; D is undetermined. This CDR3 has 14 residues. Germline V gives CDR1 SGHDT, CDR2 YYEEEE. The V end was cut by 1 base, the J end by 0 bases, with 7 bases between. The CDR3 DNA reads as TGTGCCAGCAGCTTGAGCAGGCTGAACACTGAAGCTTTCTTT. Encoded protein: CASSLSRLNTEAFF.

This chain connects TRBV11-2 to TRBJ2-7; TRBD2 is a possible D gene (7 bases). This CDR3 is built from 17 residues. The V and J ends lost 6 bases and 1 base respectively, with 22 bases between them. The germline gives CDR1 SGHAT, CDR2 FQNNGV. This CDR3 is CASRKGDGGGTSYEQYF. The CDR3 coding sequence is TGTGCCAGCAGAAAAGGGGACGGGGGAGGGACATCCTACGAGCAGTACTTC.

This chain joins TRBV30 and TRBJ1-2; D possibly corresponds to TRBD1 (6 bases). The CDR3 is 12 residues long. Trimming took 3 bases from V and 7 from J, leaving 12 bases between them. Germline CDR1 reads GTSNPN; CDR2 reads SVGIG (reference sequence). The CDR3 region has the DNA TGTGCCTGGAGAAGGGGGTACCGTGGCTACACCTTC. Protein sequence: CAWRRGYRGYTF. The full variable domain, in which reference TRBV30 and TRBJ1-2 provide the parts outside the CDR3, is SQTIHQWPATLVQPVGSPLSLECTVEGTSNPNLYWYRQAAGRGLQLLFYSVGIGQISSEVPQNLSASRPQDRQFILSSKKLLLSDSGFYLCAWRRGYRGYTFGSGTRLTVV.